The clone carrying this T cell receptor (beta chain) appeared a single time. Its antigen is undetermined. Researchers ran the assay at a deep level. Clones were sequenced by immunoSEQ multiplex PCR, and TCRdb holds only the in-frame ones, with some missing. The data hold approximately 620,000 clones, with about 96% observed a single time. These data originate in a study of shared clonotypes between healthy human individuals. Trimming took off 4 bases at V and 3 bases at J, with 13 bases between the two ends. The CDR3 covers 14 residues. Per germline, CDR1 PRHDT and CDR2 FYEKMQ (reference sequence). Study-wide points: Larger richness was generally estimated for naive than memory subsets. It was observed that roughly 5% of naive CD4 clonotypes were shared across a handful of donors.

Material for sequencing was naive CD4+ T cells sorted from blood. Indicated subset: CD45RA+ positively selected. This TCR derives from a woman aged 25 to 39 in good health. This chain joins TRBV13 and TRBJ2-7; tentatively, D is TRBD1 (5 bases). In nucleotides, the CDR3 is TGTGCCAGCAGCTCCCAGGGAAATATCTACGAGCAGTACTTC. This translates into CASSSQGNIYEQYF.